This paragraph reports one T cell receptor (beta chain). This beta chain turned up in a library designed for alpha chains; as an off-target read, its abundance says little. MiXCR, applied by TCRdb to the RT-PCR reads, yields one record per CDR3 protein. The sample has roughly 6,000 distinct CDR3 sequences, approximately 90% seen once. V gave up 0 bases and J gave up 5 bases; unmatched junction bases: 4. This CDR3 spans 15 amino acids. Looked up from germline, CDR1 is SGHAT and CDR2 is FQNNGV. The material sequenced was memory CD4+ T cells from blood. This sequence was found in a female donor in good health, serving as a healthy control. This rearrangement joins TRBV11-2 to TRBJ1-2, with 9 bases matching TRBD1. The CDR3 is CASSLEGTGRYGYTF. The CDR3, as DNA: TGTGCCAGCAGCTTAGAAGGGACAGGGCGGTATGGCTACACCTTC.